One and the same sample provided the 5 T cell receptor beta chains below, sequenced in a study of blood T cell repertoires in COVID-19. The assay was immunoSEQ multiplex PCR, and TCRdb's table has in-frame clones only and misses some. The sample has 35,000 to 45,000 clones, around 84% seen once. The sequenced sample was peripheral blood. The source of these receptors is a woman aged 70-85 years in a cohort sampled during active COVID-19.

V gene TRBV21-1 combines with J gene TRBJ2-7; whether TRBD1, the table's D call, matches the DNA was not checked. TRBV21-1 is a known pseudogene. The CDR3 sequence is 15 residues long. The CDR3 DNA is TGTGCCAGCAGCAAAGGCTCCGACAGCTCCTACGAGCAGTACTTC. Amino acids: CASSKGSDSSYEQYF.

The V gene is TRBV20-1, the J gene TRBJ1-4; D is unclear. Germline CDR1 DFQATT, CDR2 SNEGSKA (reference sequence). V shed 3 bases and J shed 7 bases, with 12 bases lying between them. CDR3 length: 13 residues. The CDR3 reads CSASPTMGEKLFF. CDR3 DNA sequence: TGCAGTGCTAGTCCGACAATGGGTGAAAAACTGTTTTTT.

The chain carries TRBV11-1 and TRBJ1-4, with 7 positions matching TRBD1. Germline values: CDR1 SGHAT, CDR2 FQDESV (reference sequence). V trimming: 6 bases; J trimming: 3 bases; junction bases outside the gene matches: 1. The length of the CDR3 is 13 residues. CDR3 nucleotide sequence: TGTGCCAGCAGGGGACAGCCTAATGAAAAACTGTTTTTT. Translation: CASRGQPNEKLFF.

The chain is built from TRBV6-5 and TRBJ2-7, with D maybe TRBD2 (6 bases). V lost 8 bases, J lost 6 bases, and 20 bases lay in between. Germline V gives CDR1 MNHEY, CDR2 SVGAGI. The CDR3 sequence is 14 residues long. Here the CDR3 reads CASGGTRRSREQYF. The CDR3 bases are TGTGCCAGCGGGGGGACGAGGAGGTCGCGCGAGCAGTACTTC.

This clone was picked up one time. The chain employs TRBV5-4 and TRBJ2-5; TRBD1 matches at 9 bases. The CDR3 extends over 17 amino acids. Germline V lookup: CDR1 SGHNT, CDR2 YYREEE (reference sequence). Trimming took 0 bases from V and 2 from J; bases not matched to a gene: 8. The CDR3 here is CASSLEVGQGPQETQYF. CDR3 nucleotides: TGTGCCAGCAGCTTGGAGGTGGGACAGGGACCACAAGAGACCCAGTACTTC.